Shown below are 32 T cell receptor beta chains from a single sample sequenced in a study of shared clonotypes between healthy human individuals. The table came from immunoSEQ multiplex PCR; TCRdb's copy has only in-frame clones and leaves some out. The sample lists around 2,000,000 clones; approximately 94% were seen once. CD45RO negativity and positive selection for CCR7 defined naive CD8 cells, a population that excluded terminally differentiated effector memory CD45RA+ cells. Source material: naive CD8+ T cells sorted from blood. The receptors come from a man younger than 30 in good health.

V usage is TRBV27 and J usage is TRBJ1-1, with 7 bases that match TRBD1. V lost 6 bases, J lost 2 bases, and 9 bases stayed unmatched. Germline V gene data show CDR1 as MNHEY and CDR2 as SMNVEV (reference sequence). The CDR3 is 15 amino acids. This chain's CDR3 is CASRPTGVLNTEAFF. In DNA form, the CDR3 reads TGTGCCAGCAGGCCCACAGGGGTCCTCAACACTGAAGCTTTCTTT.

This chain joins TRBV5-1 and TRBJ2-7, with 8 bases that match TRBD2. The CDR3 sequence is 17 residues long. Germline lookup yields CDR1 SGHRS and CDR2 YFSETQ. The V segment lost 6 bases and the J segment 4 bases; nucleotides outside the gene matches: 18. CDR3 in amino acids: CASKRLPQAGVQYEQYF. As DNA, the CDR3 is TGCGCCAGCAAACGTCTGCCCCAAGCGGGAGTGCAATACGAGCAGTACTTC.

Notes on this clone: This sample includes further DNA sequences coding for the same CDR3. The chain carries TRBV4-3 and TRBJ2-7, with D perhaps matching TRBD2 (7 bases). V was trimmed by 0 bases and J by 3 bases, leaving 12 bases between them. This CDR3 is built from 15 residues. Germline assignment: CDR1 LGHNA and CDR2 YSLEER. CDR3 nucleotide sequence: TGCGCCAGCAGCCAAGATCGGGGAGGGGGCTACGAGCAGTACTTC. It translates to CASSQDRGGGYEQYF.

In the case of this clone: Within the sample, other DNA sequences also encode this same CDR3. The rearrangement links TRBV5-6 to TRBJ2-6; D is unresolved. CDR3 length: 15 amino acids. Germline V gives CDR1 SGHDT, CDR2 YYEEEE. V dropped 0 bases and J dropped 1 base, with 5 bases sitting between them. The CDR3 DNA follows: TGTGCCAGCAGCTTGGAACTATCTGGGGCCAACGTCCTGACTTTC. This sequence encodes CASSLELSGANVLTF. Supplemented by reference TRBV5-6 and TRBJ2-6, the full variable domain reads DAGVTQSPTHLIKTRGQQVTLRCSPKSGHDTVSWYQQALGQGPQFIFQYYEEEERQRGNFPDRFSGHQFPNYSSELNVNALLLGDSALYLCASSLELSGANVLTFGAGSRLTVL.

This chain links TRBV7-9 with TRBJ2-7, with 11 nucleotides matching TRBD1. In germline, CDR1 is SEHNR, CDR2 FQNEAQ (reference sequence). The CDR3 totals 15 residues. The ends lost 4 bases at V and 5 bases at J; junction bases unmatched: 7. Here the CDR3 DNA reads TGTGCCAGCAGCTATGGGGGACAGGGGGTGCACGAGCAGTACTTC. Its translation is CASSYGGQGVHEQYF.

The CDR3 region has the DNA TGTGCCAGCAGCGAAGTCATACAGACCTCGGATGAAAAACTGTTTTTT. Amino acid sequence: CASSEVIQTSDEKLFF. The J gene is TRBJ1-4, the V gene TRBV11-2; D is undetermined. CDR1 and CDR2 (germline): SGHAT, FQNNGV. The CDR3 sequence is 16 residues long. The germline V and J ends were trimmed by 5 bases and 6 bases, with 19 bases remaining between them.

A few counts support this clone. The chain is built from TRBV4-1 and TRBJ1-1; TRBD1 matches 7 bases. Germline CDR1 is MGHRA and CDR2 is YSYEKL. The CDR3 consists of 13 residues. V gave up 4 bases and J gave up 5 bases; unmatched junction bases: 4. CDR3 residues: CASSLTGDTEAFF. The CDR3 region has the DNA TGCGCCAGCAGCCTAACAGGGGATACTGAAGCTTTCTTT.

The chain is built from TRBV13 and TRBJ2-7, with TRBD1 matching over 9 bases. The germline CDR1 and CDR2 sequences are PRHDT and FYEKMQ (reference sequence). The V and J ends lost 4 bases and 4 bases, in that order; junction bases with no gene match: 11. The CDR3 runs 16 residues. CDR3 amino acids: CASSWGGQGRVYEQYF. As DNA, the CDR3 is TGTGCCAGCAGCTGGGGAGGACAGGGGAGGGTATACGAGCAGTACTTC.

The chain uses TRBV6-4 and TRBJ2-1, with D hard to call. This CDR3 region has 15 residues. CDR1 and CDR2 from the germline V gene are MRHNA and SNTAGT. Deletions cut 0 bases from V and 4 bases from J, with 10 bases between. This CDR3 is CASSDSSRGYNEQFF. CDR3 sequence (DNA): TGTGCCAGCAGTGACTCGAGTCGAGGTTACAATGAGCAGTTCTTC.

Comments on this clone: This sample includes further DNA sequences coding for the same CDR3. The V and J genes are TRBV7-9 and TRBJ2-5; D gene uncertain. V was pared by 0 bases and J by 0 bases, with 5 bases between. The germline CDR1 and CDR2 sequences are SEHNR and FQNEAQ (reference sequence). The CDR3 loop spans 14 amino acids. CDR3 protein: CASSLAGNQETQYF. DNA for the CDR3: TGTGCCAGCAGCTTAGCTGGCAACCAAGAGACCCAGTACTTC.

The CDR3 sequence: CASSFRDSPDEQYF. CDR3 DNA: TGTGCCAGCAGTTTTCGGGACTCCCCCGACGAGCAGTACTTC. This sequence joins TRBV27 and TRBJ2-7, with TRBD2 as a possible D gene (6 bases). There are 14 residues in the CDR3. V was cut by 3 bases and J by 5 bases, with 14 bases left in between. Germline V gene sequence: CDR1 MNHEY, CDR2 SMNVEV (reference sequence).

The chain couples TRBV27 to TRBJ2-7, with 7 nucleotides matching TRBD1. CDR1 is MNHEY, CDR2 SMNVEV, per germline (reference sequence). The CDR3 contains 15 residues. The V segment lost 2 bases and the J segment 6 bases; nucleotides outside the gene matches: 10. CDR3 sequence (DNA): TGTGCCAGCAGTTTAAGACAGGGTAGAGGATCCGAGCAGTACTTC. Translated, it gives CASSLRQGRGSEQYF.

As for this clone: This sample includes further DNA sequences coding for the same CDR3. The genes are TRBV4-1 and TRBJ2-3; D remains unclear. The CDR3 is 13 residues long. Trimming pared 0 bases from V and 4 bases from J, leaving 5 bases between. The germline V gene has CDR1 MGHRA and CDR2 YSYEKL. The CDR3 protein is CASSQDGPDTQYF. DNA for the CDR3: TGCGCCAGCAGCCAAGACGGACCAGATACGCAGTATTTT.

The chain uses TRBV15 and TRBJ2-3; TRBD2 matches at 8 bases. The trim removed 5 bases at V and 2 bases at J, leaving 18 bases unmatched. The germline V gene encodes CDR1 LNHNV and CDR2 YYDKDF (reference sequence). The CDR3 has 19 amino acids. The CDR3 coding sequence is TGTGCCACCAGCGCTCAAGACCCATGGGCGGGGGGCCCCACAGATACGCAGTATTTT. Amino acids: CATSAQDPWAGGPTDTQYF.

This chain joins TRBV6-5 and TRBJ1-1, with 7 bases fitting TRBD1. CDR1 is MNHEY, CDR2 SVGAGI, per germline. The CDR3 totals 16 residues. V shed 3 bases, J shed 0 bases, and the junction held 7 bases outside the gene matches. CDR3 nucleotides: TGTGCCAGCAGTTATGACCAAGGGGGCATGAACACTGAAGCTTTCTTT. This encodes CASSYDQGGMNTEAFF.

For this clone: In the same sample, other DNA sequences code for this CDR3. The chain employs TRBV5-1 and TRBJ1-1; 9 nucleotides agree with TRBD1. The ends lost 0 bases at V and 2 bases at J; junction bases unmatched: 2. Germline lookup yields CDR1 SGHRS and CDR2 YFSETQ. The CDR3 totals 15 residues. The CDR3 loop is CASSLATGGNTEAFF. The CDR3 DNA follows: TGCGCCAGCAGCTTGGCCACAGGGGGCAACACTGAAGCTTTCTTT.

The rearrangement links TRBV5-6 to TRBJ1-1, with 9 bases aligning to TRBD1. Germline CDR1 and CDR2: SGHDT and YYEEEE. This CDR3 contains 15 residues. V lost 6 bases and J lost 3; bases outside the gene matches: 9. CDR3 DNA: TGTGCCAGCACAACACAGGGGGCGATTTACACTGAAGCTTTCTTT. Protein: CASTTQGAIYTEAFF.

V and J are TRBV27 and TRBJ2-3; 9 positions agree with TRBD2. V lost 3 bases, J lost 5 bases, and 6 bases stayed unmatched. Germline-derived CDR1 and CDR2 are MNHEY and SMNVEV (reference sequence). The CDR3 covers 15 residues. CDR3 nucleotides: TGTGCCAGCAGTTTTCTAGCGGGGAGGGGAGATACGCAGTATTTT. Amino acids: CASSFLAGRGDTQYF.

This chain joins TRBV28 and TRBJ2-3; D may be TRBD2 (5 bases). Between the trimmed V and J ends, which lost 10 bases and 0 bases, there was a span of 17 bases. The germline V gene encodes CDR1 MDHEN and CDR2 SYDVKM. The CDR3 contains 15 residues. The CDR3 DNA sequence: TGTGCCACCTCTCCCCCACTAGTTAGCACAGATACGCAGTATTTT. It codes for CATSPPLVSTDTQYF.

This rearrangement joins TRBV25-1 to TRBJ2-7; 11 bases are shared with TRBD2. CDR3 size: 17 residues. V trimming: 4 bases; J trimming: 0 bases; junction bases outside the gene matches: 8. Germline V gene sequence: CDR1 MGHDK, CDR2 SYGVNS. CDR3 sequence reads: CASSGLAGGPSSYEQYF. The DNA for the CDR3 is TGTGCCAGCAGTGGTTTAGCGGGAGGGCCGAGCTCCTACGAGCAGTACTTC.

This rearrangement joins TRBV4-3 to TRBJ2-5; 10 nucleotides agree with TRBD2. Germline CDR1 reads LGHNA; CDR2 reads YSLEER. The CDR3 covers 17 residues. Losses at the gene ends were 0 bases for V and 4 bases for J; bases not matched to a gene: 8. CDR3 sequence (DNA): TGCGCCAGCAGCCAAGATCTGTCAGCTAGCGGGGGAGAGACCCAGTACTTC. This codes for CASSQDLSASGGETQYF.

The rearrangement uses TRBV7-9 and TRBJ2-1; D not resolved. The CDR3 extends over 12 amino acids. Germline assignment: CDR1 SEHNR and CDR2 FQNEAQ (reference sequence). The V end lost 4 bases, the J end lost 7 bases, and 8 bases lay between the germline ends. The CDR3 DNA is TGTGCCAGCAGCTCTTTAAAAAATGAGCAGTTCTTC. Protein product: CASSSLKNEQFF.

This chain links TRBV19 with TRBJ2-7; tentative D call: TRBD1 (5 bases). Germline V gives CDR1 LNHDA, CDR2 SQIVND (reference sequence). V shed 4 bases and J shed 3 bases, with 13 bases lying between them. The CDR3 is made up of 14 amino acids. The CDR3, as DNA: TGTGCCAGTAGTACGGCAGGGTTCAACTACGAGCAGTACTTC. It codes for CASSTAGFNYEQYF.

Points on this clone: Other DNA variants within this sample encode the same CDR3. The chain has TRBV27 and TRBJ1-1; D gene unclear. V was shortened by 0 bases and J by 0 bases, with 8 bases between the two germline ends. CDR3 size: 15 residues. The germline gives CDR1 MNHEY, CDR2 SMNVEV (reference sequence). CDR3 protein: CASSLSQSMNTEAFF. CDR3 DNA: TGTGCCAGCAGTTTATCACAGAGTATGAACACTGAAGCTTTCTTT.

The chain joins TRBV4-1 to TRBJ2-1; 11 bases match TRBD2. The ends lost 3 bases at V and 4 bases at J; junction bases unmatched: 5. The CDR3 has 16 amino acids. Germline assignment: CDR1 MGHRA and CDR2 YSYEKL. For the CDR3, the DNA is TGCGCCAGCAGCCAGCTACTAGCGGGAGCTTACAATGAGCAGTTCTTC. It codes for CASSQLLAGAYNEQFF.

The rearrangement links TRBV19 to TRBJ2-7; 8 bases line up with TRBD1. In germline, CDR1 is LNHDA, CDR2 SQIVND (reference sequence). V lost 4 bases to trimming and J lost 2 bases; unmatched junction nucleotides: 7. The CDR3 is 15 amino acids. The DNA of the CDR3 is TGTGCCAGTAGTACCCAGGACAGGGTTACCTACGAGCAGTACTTC. Translation: CASSTQDRVTYEQYF.

The rearrangement links TRBV5-6 to TRBJ2-7, with no clear D. Trimming stripped 1 base from V and 6 bases from J, with 17 bases between. The CDR3 length is 15 residues. The germline CDR1 and CDR2 sequences are SGHDT and YYEEEE. CDR3 in amino acids: CASSLLERSDSEQYF. For the CDR3, the DNA is TGTGCCAGCAGCTTGTTGGAACGTTCAGACTCCGAGCAGTACTTC. Using reference TRBV5-6 and TRBJ2-7 for the parts outside the CDR3, the full variable domain is DAGVTQSPTHLIKTRGQQVTLRCSPKSGHDTVSWYQQALGQGPQFIFQYYEEEERQRGNFPDRFSGHQFPNYSSELNVNALLLGDSALYLCASSLLERSDSEQYFGPGTRLTVT.

V and J are TRBV12-5 and TRBJ2-6; D is undetermined. Germline loops: CDR1 LGHNT, CDR2 FRNRAP. This CDR3 comprises 17 residues. Trimming left V 2 bases short and J 0 bases short, with 11 bases between. CDR3 region: CASGLPRGSSGANVLTF. In DNA, the CDR3 is TGTGCTAGTGGTTTGCCGCGAGGAAGCTCTGGGGCCAACGTCCTGACTTTC.

CDR3: CASSPGGTFSYEQYF. The CDR3 nucleotides read TGTGCCAGCAGCCCCGGAGGAACCTTCTCCTACGAGCAGTACTTC. V and J are TRBV7-9 and TRBJ2-7, with a weak D call TRBD2 (5 bases). Germline CDR1 SEHNR, CDR2 FQNEAQ (reference sequence). V dropped 5 bases and J dropped 0 bases, with 14 bases sitting between them. The CDR3 runs 15 residues.

The gene calls are TRBV7-9 and TRBJ2-2; D possibly corresponds to TRBD2 (5 bases). The V and J ends lost 2 bases and 5 bases respectively, with 12 bases between them. The CDR3 is 15 amino acids. CDR1 is SEHNR, CDR2 FQNEAQ, per germline (reference sequence). CDR3 amino acids: CASSLTGDRTGELFF. CDR3 DNA: TGTGCCAGCAGCTTAACCGGGGATCGAACCGGGGAGCTGTTTTTT.

V and J are TRBV4-1 and TRBJ2-5; D is possibly TRBD2 (7 bases). V was trimmed by 3 bases and J by 12 bases, leaving 26 bases between them. CDR1 is MGHRA and CDR2 is YSYEKL in the germline V gene. The CDR3 runs to 16 residues. This CDR3 is CASSQERGDGGPRKYF. In DNA, the CDR3 is TGCGCCAGCAGCCAGGAGCGGGGCGACGGGGGGCCCCGGAAGTACTTC.

V gene TRBV6-1 combines with J gene TRBJ2-3; D is possibly TRBD1 or TRBD2 (6 bases each). Trimming removed 4 bases from V and 5 bases from J, with 16 bases in between. CDR1 is MNHNS and CDR2 is SASEGT in the germline V gene. The CDR3 covers 15 residues. CDR3 sequence (DNA): TGTGCCAGCAGTGCCCTAAGGGGGGAAAAAGATACGCAGTATTTT. Protein product: CASSALRGEKDTQYF.